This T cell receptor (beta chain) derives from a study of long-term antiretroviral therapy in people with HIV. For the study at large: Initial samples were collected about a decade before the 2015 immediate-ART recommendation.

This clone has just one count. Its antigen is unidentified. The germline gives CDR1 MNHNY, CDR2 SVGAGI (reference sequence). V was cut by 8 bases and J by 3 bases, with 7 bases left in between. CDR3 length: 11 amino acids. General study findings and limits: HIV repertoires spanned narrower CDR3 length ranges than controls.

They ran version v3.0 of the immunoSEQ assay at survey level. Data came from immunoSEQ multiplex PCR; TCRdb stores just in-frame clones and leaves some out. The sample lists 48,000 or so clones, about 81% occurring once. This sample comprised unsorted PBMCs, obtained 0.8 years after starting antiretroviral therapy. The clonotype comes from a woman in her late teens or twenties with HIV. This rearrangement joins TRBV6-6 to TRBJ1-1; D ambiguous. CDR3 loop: CASLVDTEAFF. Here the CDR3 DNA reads TGTGCCAGCCTCGTTGACACTGAAGCTTTCTTT.